This TCR beta chain emerged from a study of identical twins. Looked up from germline, CDR1 is LGHNA and CDR2 is YNFKEQ. The CDR3 runs 13 residues. V lost 4 bases, J lost 6 bases, and 11 bases lay in between. TCRdb analysed the 5' RACE reads with MiXCR anew, one entry per CDR3 protein. The table lists some 440,000 distinct CDR3 sequences, 20% to 30% of them singletons. These data also featured in a second study, about T cells expressing NK-cell markers.

V and J are TRBV4-2 and TRBJ2-3; the D is unclear. Sample: CD4+ T cells sorted from blood. This TCR came from a woman younger than 35 in good health. CDR3 coding DNA: TGTGCCAGCAGCCCCCCGACCTCGGATACGCAGTATTTT. This codes for CASSPPTSDTQYF.